These T cell receptor beta chains were read from a single sample in a study of HIV-infected patients and healthy controls. TCRdb called the 5' RACE reads again in MiXCR, with one record for every CDR3 protein. The sample lists 15,000 to 20,000 distinct CDR3 sequences, around a tenth seen once, with 2.5% to 4% in the top ten. The specimen was blood. The receptors here all came from an adult in good health. CDR3s include the opening cysteine and the closing phenylalanine or tryptophan. D genes are given only for firm matches. Not every row has a clone size; where given, it reads once, few, many or a size class.

TRBD2	TRBV14	TRBJ2-1	many	CASSPGTSGPREQFF	TGTGCCAGCAGCCCTGGGACTAGCGGACCACGGGAGCAGTTCTTC
TRBD2	TRBV20-1	TRBJ2-1	few	CSATTTSVFYNEQFF	TGCAGTGCTACCACGACTAGCGTCTTCTACAATGAGCAGTTCTTC
NA	TRBV12-3/TRBV12-4	TRBJ2-3	few	CASSLEERTDTQYF	TGTGCCAGCAGTTTAGAAGAGCGGACAGATACGCAGTATTTT
NA	TRBV12-5	TRBJ2-4	NA	CASGQQGGGNIQYF	TGTGCTAGTGGTCAACAGGGAGGGGGAAACATTCAGTACTTC
TRBD2	TRBV6-1	TRBJ2-1	many	CAIEPLAETYNEQFF	TGTGCCATTGAACCCCTAGCGGAGACCTACAATGAGCAGTTCTTC
NA	TRBV6-6	TRBJ2-3	many	CASSYSSGVPMHTQYF	TGTGCCAGCAGTTACTCGTCCGGGGTCCCTATGCATACGCAGTATTTT
NA	TRBV19	TRBJ2-7	NA	CATKGLSSYEQYF	TGTGCCACCAAGGGACTTTCCTCCTACGAGCAGTACTTC
NA	TRBV2	TRBJ2-7	many	CASASSYEQYF	TGTGCCAGCGCAAGCTCCTACGAGCAGTACTTC
NA	TRBV7-8	TRBJ2-5	many	CASSLAQETQYF	TGTGCCAGCAGCTTAGCACAAGAGACCCAGTACTTC
NA	TRBV28	TRBJ2-1	many	CASSGGKTEQFF	TGTGCCAGCAGTGGAGGAAAAACTGAGCAGTTCTTC
NA	TRBV5-1	TRBJ2-3	NA	CASTPGQDTDTQYF	TGCGCCAGCACCCCAGGGCAGGACACAGATACGCAGTATTTT
NA	TRBV4-1	TRBJ2-3	many	CASSQGASRADTQYF	TGCGCCAGCAGCCAAGGGGCGAGCCGGGCAGATACGCAGTATTTT
TRBD2	TRBV19	TRBJ2-7	NA	CASSIAGLASYEQYF	TGTGCCAGTAGTATAGCGGGACTAGCATCCTACGAGCAGTACTTC
NA	TRBV11-2	TRBJ2-5	medium-sized	CASSLVRGGKETQYF	TGTGCCAGCAGCTTGGTCAGGGGAGGTAAAGAGACCCAGTACTTC
TRBD1	TRBV4-3	TRBJ1-2	many	CASSPQASGGIYTF	TGCGCCAGCAGCCCTCAAGCTTCAGGGGGCATTTACACCTTC
TRBD2	TRBV9	TRBJ2-5	many	CASSVERLAARETQYF	TGTGCCAGCAGCGTAGAGAGACTAGCGGCGCGAGAGACCCAGTACTTC
TRBD2	TRBV3-1	TRBJ2-5	many	CASSGWTSGVYQETQYF	TGTGCCAGCAGCGGTTGGACTAGCGGAGTGTACCAAGAGACCCAGTACTTC
NA	TRBV5-5	TRBJ2-3	many	CASSLDGNTQYF	TGTGCCAGCAGCCTGGACGGAAATACGCAGTATTTT
NA	TRBV19	TRBJ1-5	many	CASCWVGQPQHF	TGTGCCAGTTGTTGGGTTGGTCAGCCCCAGCATTTT
TRBD2	TRBV10-3	TRBJ2-5	medium-sized	CAIGKREWEETQYF	TGTGCCATCGGGAAGCGGGAGTGGGAAGAGACCCAGTACTTC
NA	TRBV18	TRBJ2-5	medium-sized	CASSPDSQETQYF	TGTGCCAGCTCACCGGACAGCCAAGAGACCCAGTACTTC
TRBD1	TRBV5-6	TRBJ2-7	NA	CASSSTGTYEQYF	TGTGCCAGCAGCTCGACAGGGACCTACGAGCAGTACTTC
TRBD1	TRBV5-1	TRBJ1-1	many	CASSQAPGQGTEAFF	TGCGCCAGCAGCCAAGCCCCGGGACAGGGCACTGAAGCTTTCTTT
TRBD2	TRBV19	TRBJ2-4	many	CASTLDGRVQNIQYF	TGTGCCAGTACCTTGGACGGGAGGGTGCAAAACATTCAGTACTTC
TRBD1	TRBV30	TRBJ2-5	NA	CAWSVLSNRGETQYF	TGTGCCTGGAGTGTACTGAGTAACAGGGGGGAGACCCAGTACTTC
TRBD2	TRBV30	TRBJ2-5	many	CAWNRAGGLQETQYF	TGTGCCTGGAACCGGGCGGGAGGCCTACAAGAGACCCAGTACTTC
TRBD2	TRBV9	TRBJ2-1	many	CASSVEAASGSRLDEQFF	TGTGCCAGCAGCGTAGAGGCGGCTAGCGGGAGTAGATTGGATGAGCAGTTCTTC
NA	TRBV2	TRBJ1-4	many	CATSRSSNEKLFF	TGTGCCACCTCGCGGAGTTCCAATGAAAAACTGTTTTTT
TRBD2	TRBV27	TRBJ2-3	many	CASSLWGLAGGSAVSDTQYF	TGTGCCAGCAGTTTATGGGGACTAGCGGGAGGGTCCGCGGTCTCAGATACGCAGTATTTT